These 23 T cell receptor beta chains came from one sample sequenced in a study of T cells after posttransplantation cyclophosphamide. Assay used: immunoSEQ multiplex PCR; TCRdb lists only in-frame clones, some missing. The data show around 30,000 clones, roughly 88% seen once. Input material: PBMCs. Receptors originate from a middle-aged man.

This clone was seen just once. J is TRBJ1-1 and V is TRBV5-1; D remains ambiguous. This CDR3 region has 14 residues. Deletions cut 5 bases from V and 1 base from J, with 12 bases between. The germline CDR1 and CDR2 sequences are SGHRS and YFSETQ. The DNA of the CDR3 is TGCGCCAGCAGTCCTTCTCAGGCGAACACTGAAGCTTTCTTT. Translated: CASSPSQANTEAFF.

The gene calls are TRBV7-8 and TRBJ2-7; D call uncertain. The CDR3 loop spans 14 amino acids. V was shortened by 5 bases and J by 3 bases, with 14 bases between the two germline ends. CDR1 is SGHVS, CDR2 FQNEAQ, per germline. CDR3 sequence: CASSVRRVSYEQYF. The CDR3 nucleotides are TGTGCCAGCAGCGTAAGGAGAGTGAGCTACGAGCAGTACTTC. Complete variable domain (other parts from reference TRBV7-8 and TRBJ2-7): GAGVSQSPRYKVAKRGQDVALRCDPISGHVSLFWYQQALGQGPEFLTYFQNEAQLDKSGLPSDRFFAERPEGSVSTLKIQRTQQEDSAVYLCASSVRRVSYEQYFGPGTRLTVT.

The V gene is TRBV4-2, the J gene TRBJ2-2, with D possibly TRBD1 on 9 matching bases. Between the trimmed V and J ends, which lost 3 bases and 10 bases, there was a span of 27 bases. From germline, CDR1 is LGHNA and CDR2 YNFKEQ. The CDR3 covers 18 residues. Here the CDR3 reads CASSHSVNSGTGIMELFF. In nucleotides, the CDR3 is TGTGCCAGCAGCCATTCTGTCAATAGCGGGACAGGGATTATGGAGCTGTTTTTT.

The chain has TRBV4-2 and TRBJ2-3; D perhaps matches TRBD1 (6 bases). Germline V CDR1 and CDR2: LGHNA, YNFKEQ. The CDR3 runs to 14 residues. V shed 1 base and J shed 4 bases, with 9 bases lying between them. Here the CDR3 DNA reads TGTGCCAGCAGCCAAGCCAGGGGAGCAGATACGCAGTATTTT. Translation gives CASSQARGADTQYF.

The chain couples TRBV7-2 to TRBJ1-6; tentative D call: TRBD1 (5 bases). Trimming removed 1 base from V and 8 bases from J, with 12 bases in between. From germline, CDR1 is SGHTA and CDR2 FQGNSA. The CDR3 spans 15 residues. The CDR3 spells CASSLVGDSYSPLHF. The CDR3 nucleotides are TGTGCCAGCAGCTTAGTAGGCGACAGCTATTCACCCCTCCACTTT.

V is TRBV9 and J is TRBJ1-2, with D tentatively TRBD1 (5 bases). Trimming shortened V by 3 bases and J by 4 bases, and 10 bases separated the two germline ends. From germline, CDR1 is SGDLS and CDR2 YYNGEE. The CDR3 runs 13 residues. DNA of the CDR3: TGTGCCAGCAGCGCCACAGGAACCTATGGCTACACCTTC. It encodes CASSATGTYGYTF.

The chain combines TRBV18 with TRBJ2-1, with D perhaps matching TRBD2 (7 bases). The CDR3 length is 15 residues. Germline V gives CDR1 KGHSH, CDR2 LQKENI. V was shortened by 2 bases and J by 6 bases, with 14 bases between the two germline ends. DNA for the CDR3: TGTGCCAGCTCACCAAGGGGGGGCAGGGGCAATGAGCAGTTCTTC. This translates into CASSPRGGRGNEQFF.

The chain has TRBV10-1 and TRBJ2-1; 15 nucleotides align to TRBD2. V lost 3 bases to trimming and J lost 9 bases; unmatched junction nucleotides: 3. Germline loops: CDR1 WNHNN, CDR2 SYGVQD (reference sequence). The CDR3 length is 15 residues. The CDR3 loop reads CASSERGLAGGEQFF. The CDR3 nucleotides are TGCGCCAGCAGTGAAAGGGGACTAGCGGGAGGTGAGCAGTTCTTC.

The chain employs TRBV6-6 and TRBJ2-3, with D perhaps TRBD2 (6 bases). CDR3 size: 13 residues. Germline CDR1 reads MNHNY; CDR2 reads SVGAGI (reference sequence). Trimming removed 8 bases at V and 4 bases at J, with 13 bases between. In DNA form, the CDR3 reads TGTGCCAGCCGGCAGGGAGGCGCAGATACGCAGTATTTT. This sequence encodes CASRQGGADTQYF.

The chain joins TRBV28 to TRBJ1-2; D perhaps matches TRBD1 (6 bases). The CDR3 runs to 13 residues. V lost 6 bases and J lost 2, with 10 bases in between. The germline V gene has CDR1 MDHEN and CDR2 SYDVKM. The chain's CDR3 is CASSYDRNYGYTF. The CDR3 DNA sequence: TGTGCCAGCAGCTATGACAGGAACTATGGCTACACCTTC.

This sequence joins TRBV5-1 and TRBJ2-6; D not resolved. V was cut by 4 bases and J by 0 bases, with 8 bases left in between. Germline V CDR1 and CDR2: SGHRS, YFSETQ. The length of the CDR3 is 15 residues. The CDR3 reads CASSPYYSGANVLTF. The CDR3 bases are TGCGCCAGCAGCCCTTATTACTCTGGGGCCAACGTCCTGACTTTC.

This sequence joins TRBV9 and TRBJ2-7, with 7 positions matching TRBD2. The CDR3 consists of 17 residues. V dropped 5 bases and J dropped 2; count of bases not matched to a gene: 16. Germline-derived CDR1 and CDR2 are SGDLS and YYNGEE. The CDR3 bases are TGTGCCAGCAGGACCTCGTGGGGGGGATCCCTACCCTACGAGCAGTACTTC. It yields the protein CASRTSWGGSLPYEQYF. Using reference TRBV9 and TRBJ2-7 for the parts outside the CDR3, the full variable domain is DSGVTQTPKHLITATGQRVTLRCSPRSGDLSVYWYQQSLDQGLQFLIQYYNGEERAKGNILERFSAQQFPDLHSELNLSSLELGDSALYFCASRTSWGGSLPYEQYFGPGTRLTVT.

The rearrangement uses TRBV30 and TRBJ2-5; D unclear. Germline V gene lookup returns CDR1 GTSNPN and CDR2 SVGIG (reference sequence). This CDR3 is built from 11 residues. The V end was cut by 0 bases, the J end by 5 bases, with 4 bases between. The CDR3 nucleotides read TGTGCCTGGAGTGTTGCGGAGACCCAGTACTTC. It is translated as CAWSVAETQYF.

V is TRBV19 and J is TRBJ1-5, with D unclear. The CDR3 length is 15 residues. The ends were cut back, 2 bases at V and 7 bases at J, with 15 bases in the middle. Germline V gives CDR1 LNHDA, CDR2 SQIVND (reference sequence). CDR3 in amino acids: CASSIMDSLEQPQHF. The CDR3 DNA sequence: TGTGCCAGTAGTATAATGGACTCACTGGAACAGCCCCAGCATTTT. Supplemented by reference TRBV19 and TRBJ1-5, the full variable domain reads DGGITQSPKYLFRKEGQNVTLSCEQNLNHDAMYWYRQDPGQGLRLIYYSQIVNDFQKGDIAEGYSVSREKKESFPLTVTSAQKNPTAFYLCASSIMDSLEQPQHFGDGTRLSIL.

The chain couples TRBV14 to TRBJ1-2, with D unclear. V was shortened by 2 bases and J by 4 bases, with 8 bases between the two germline ends. CDR3 length: 13 residues. CDR1 and CDR2 from the germline V gene are SGHDN and FVKESK. CDR3 region: CASSQSYSYGYTF. The CDR3 DNA reads TGTGCCAGCAGCCAATCCTACAGCTATGGCTACACCTTC. Full variable domain (remainder filled in from reference TRBV14 and TRBJ1-2): EAGVTQFPSHSVIEKGQTVTLRCDPISGHDNLYWYRRVMGKEIKFLLHFVKESKQDESGMPNNRFLAERTGGTYSTLKVQPAELEDSGVYFCASSQSYSYGYTFGSGTRLTVV.

The genes are TRBV30 and TRBJ1-6; 7 bases fit TRBD1. V lost 4 bases to trimming and J lost 4 bases; unmatched junction nucleotides: 7. This CDR3 is 15 amino acids long. CDR1 GTSNPN and CDR2 SVGIG come from the germline V gene (reference sequence). CDR3 nucleotides: TGTGCCTGGACTTCGGGACAGAAGTATAATTCACCCCTCCACTTT. Amino acids: CAWTSGQKYNSPLHF.

This sequence joins TRBV19 and TRBJ1-1, with D uncertain. Germline loops: CDR1 LNHDA, CDR2 SQIVND (reference sequence). The CDR3 extends over 11 amino acids. V lost 4 bases to trimming and J lost 5 bases, with 5 bases between them. The chain's CDR3 is CASSTRTEAFF. DNA for the CDR3: TGTGCCAGTAGTACGAGGACTGAAGCTTTCTTT.

The chain carries TRBV2 and TRBJ2-5; 8 positions agree with TRBD2. The DNA end is a closer match to TRBJ2-7, so the J assignment may be wrong. The CDR3 covers 14 residues. Germline V lookup: CDR1 SNHLY, CDR2 FYNNEI. CDR3 sequence: CASEGERGTYEQYF. DNA of the CDR3: TGTGCCAGCGAAGGGGAGCGGGGGACCTACGAGCAGTACTTC.

The chain combines TRBV5-1 with TRBJ1-1; TRBD1 aligns across 7 bases. Germline V gives CDR1 SGHRS, CDR2 YFSETQ. V shed 5 bases and J 0 bases; nucleotides not matched to a gene: 7. The CDR3 has 15 amino acids. This CDR3 is CASRRDSWVNTEAFF. The CDR3 DNA reads TGCGCCAGCAGACGGGACAGCTGGGTGAACACTGAAGCTTTCTTT.

This rearrangement joins TRBV6-6 to TRBJ1-1; D is possibly TRBD1 (5 bases). V was cut by 7 bases and J by 0 bases, with 12 bases left in between. CDR1 and CDR2 from the germline V gene are MNHNY and SVGAGI (reference sequence). This CDR3 comprises 14 residues. The CDR3 nucleotides read TGTGCCAGCACCTACAGGATAATGAACACTGAAGCTTTCTTT. Protein sequence: CASTYRIMNTEAFF.

The genes are TRBV4-1 and TRBJ2-1; 7 nucleotides line up with TRBD2. Germline V gene sequence: CDR1 MGHRA, CDR2 YSYEKL. After removal of 1 base from V and 2 bases from J, the junction contained 8 bases not matched to a gene. The CDR3 runs 17 residues. The CDR3 is CASSQGRGSGPYNEQFF. In DNA form, the CDR3 reads TGCGCCAGCAGCCAAGGTCGCGGGAGCGGTCCCTACAATGAGCAGTTCTTC.

This clone was counted only a few times. An end of the junction differs from the germline gene, which may be a read error. The V gene is TRBV2, the J gene TRBJ1-6; a weak D match, TRBD1 (5 bases). Per germline, CDR1 SNHLY and CDR2 FYNNEI. CDR3 length: 13 residues. The CDR3 nucleotides read TGTGCCGGCAGACAGCAAATTAATTCACCCCTCCACTTT. The encoded protein is CAGRQQINSPLHF.

The rearrangement joins TRBV6-5 to TRBJ1-1, with D maybe TRBD1 (6 bases). V lost 0 bases and J 0 bases, leaving 8 bases between the germline ends. This CDR3 comprises 15 residues. From germline, CDR1 is MNHEY and CDR2 SVGAGI. Written as DNA, the CDR3 is TGTGCCAGCAGTTACTCAGGGACAATGAACACTGAAGCTTTCTTT. It yields the protein CASSYSGTMNTEAFF.